The 17 T cell receptor beta chains below come from one sample, sequenced in a study of T cell repertoires and HLA-DP antigens. These receptors are not linked to any known antigen. Assay used: immunoSEQ multiplex PCR; TCRdb lists only in-frame clones, some missing. The sample shows 55,000 to 80,000 clones, about 82% of them seen only once. Material: CD4+ T cells from PBMCs. The receptor set was obtained from a man aged 55 to 70 in good health and CMV-seronegative.

The chain employs TRBV7-3 and TRBJ2-2, with 9 bases aligning to TRBD1. The germline V gene encodes CDR1 SGHTA and CDR2 FQGTGA. The CDR3 length is 19 residues. V lost 5 bases, J lost 6 bases, and 19 bases stayed unmatched. The chain's CDR3 is CASSPTGGASLGIAGELFF. As DNA, the CDR3 is TGTGCCAGCAGCCCCACAGGGGGCGCATCTCTGGGGATTGCCGGGGAGCTGTTTTTT.

The chain couples TRBV4-1 to TRBJ1-5; possibly TRBD1 for D (5 bases). The V and J ends lost 4 bases and 1 base respectively, with 14 bases between them. This CDR3 comprises 16 residues. Germline values: CDR1 MGHRA, CDR2 YSYEKL. The CDR3 sequence is CASSPRRGGSNQPQHF. The CDR3, as DNA: TGCGCCAGCAGCCCGCGGAGGGGTGGGAGCAATCAGCCCCAGCATTTT.

With respect to this clone: The junction shows a germline mismatch at one end, possibly a read error. This CDR3 reads CGVAEMLLNTEAFF. Here the CDR3 DNA reads TGCGGCGTCGCTGAGATGCTGTTGAACACTGAAGCTTTCTTT. V is TRBV29-1 and J is TRBJ1-1; D unresolved. The CDR3 runs 14 residues. CDR1 is SQVTM and CDR2 is ANQGSEA in the germline V gene.

The chain has TRBV6-1 and TRBJ2-5; 7 positions agree with TRBD1. The CDR3 runs to 15 residues. Germline V gene sequence: CDR1 MNHNS, CDR2 SASEGT. V was pared by 2 bases and J by 2 bases, with 5 bases of the junction left unmatched. The CDR3: CASSENRGSQETQYF. CDR3 nucleotide sequence: TGTGCCAGCAGTGAAAACAGGGGATCTCAAGAGACCCAGTACTTC.

The sample holds a few counts of this clone. This chain uses TRBV7-2 with TRBJ1-2; 11 bases agree with TRBD1. This CDR3 spans 16 amino acids. Looked up from germline, CDR1 is SGHTA and CDR2 is FQGNSA. V shed 1 base and J 2 bases; nucleotides not matched to a gene: 3. The CDR3 sequence: CASSLGGQGANYGYTF. Here the CDR3 DNA reads TGTGCCAGCAGCTTAGGAGGACAGGGGGCAAACTATGGCTACACCTTC.

The J gene is TRBJ1-1, the V gene TRBV19; 7 bases line up with TRBD1. Trimming removed 4 bases from V and 0 bases from J; junction bases left unmatched: 2. The CDR3 runs to 14 residues. The germline gives CDR1 LNHDA, CDR2 SQIVND (reference sequence). Here the CDR3 DNA reads TGTGCCAGTAGTAGGGACAGCGTGAACACTGAAGCTTTCTTT. Its protein is CASSRDSVNTEAFF.

This chain uses TRBV19 with TRBJ2-5; TRBD1 matches at 7 bases. V was pared by 5 bases and J by 2 bases, with 11 bases of the junction left unmatched. The germline V gene encodes CDR1 LNHDA and CDR2 SQIVND (reference sequence). The CDR3 covers 16 residues. CDR3 in DNA: TGTGCCAGTAGTTCCACCGGGACAGCTTTGCAAGAGACCCAGTACTTC. It translates to CASSSTGTALQETQYF.

This sequence joins TRBV7-9 and TRBJ2-7; 8 bases match TRBD1. V lost 1 base, J lost 3 bases, and 8 bases stayed unmatched. Germline-derived CDR1 and CDR2 are SEHNR and FQNEAQ (reference sequence). CDR3 length: 16 amino acids. CDR3 DNA sequence: TGTGCCAGCAGCTTAGGGGGGACAGGAGGACTCTACGAGCAGTACGTC. Amino acid sequence: CASSLGGTGGLYEQYV.

The chain has TRBV29-1 and TRBJ1-1; D remains unclear. With 3 bases removed from V and 1 base from J, the gap between germline ends came to 12 bases. The CDR3 extends over 14 amino acids. Germline lookup yields CDR1 SQVTM and CDR2 ANQGSEA. The CDR3 DNA reads as TGCAGCGTTGAGCAAGACGTGGGGAACACTGAAGCTTTCTTT. Translation gives CSVEQDVGNTEAFF.

The CDR3 coding sequence is TGTGCCCATCAGGGGGCAGGGGGAGAAGCTTTCTTT. Protein product: CAHQGAGGEAFF. The chain employs TRBV6-1 and TRBJ1-1, with 8 bases that match TRBD1. The CDR3 runs to 12 residues. The trim removed 11 bases at V and 8 bases at J, leaving 10 bases unmatched. The germline V gene encodes CDR1 MNHNS and CDR2 SASEGT.

This rearrangement joins TRBV15 to TRBJ2-3, with 9 nucleotides matching TRBD1. J lost 1 base, V lost 3 bases, and 5 bases had no gene match. The CDR3 totals 16 residues. Germline V gene lookup returns CDR1 LNHNV and CDR2 YYDKDF (reference sequence). The CDR3 sequence is CATSRGQGEGTDTQYF. CDR3 coding DNA: TGTGCCACCAGCAGGGGACAGGGAGAGGGCACAGATACGCAGTATTTT.

The V gene is TRBV7-2, the J gene TRBJ2-5; TRBD1 matches at 7 bases. From germline, CDR1 is SGHTA and CDR2 FQGNSA. The CDR3 is 15 residues long. The junction had 5 bases not matched to a gene; V was cut back by 0 bases and J by 4 bases. The CDR3 DNA sequence: TGTGCCAGCAGCTTAGCGCGACAGGGTGGAGAGACCCAGTACTTC. It is translated as CASSLARQGGETQYF.

The count of this clone is one. The chain has TRBV9 and TRBJ2-2, with a possible D match to TRBD1 (5 bases). Trimming removed 1 base from V and 6 bases from J, with 7 bases in between. This CDR3 is 13 amino acids long. Germline V gene lookup returns CDR1 SGDLS and CDR2 YYNGEE. Here the CDR3 DNA reads TGTGCCAGCAGCGTACAGGGTTCCGGGGAGCTGTTTTTT. Residues: CASSVQGSGELFF.

The CDR3 protein is CASSPGGSRGETQYF. As DNA, the CDR3 is TGTGCCAGCAGCCCCGGAGGGAGCAGAGGAGAGACCCAGTACTTC. V usage is TRBV7-9 and J usage is TRBJ2-5, with a tentative D call TRBD2 (6 bases). Germline CDR1 SEHNR, CDR2 FQNEAQ (reference sequence). The CDR3 has 15 amino acids. Trimming pared 5 bases from V and 4 bases from J, leaving 17 bases between.

CDR3 sequence reads: CASTVSRGNYGYTF. The CDR3 DNA reads TGTGCCAGTACTGTCTCCAGGGGGAACTATGGCTACACCTTC. The chain carries TRBV19 and TRBJ1-2; TRBD1 matches at 7 bases. The CDR3 covers 14 residues. Germline assignment: CDR1 LNHDA and CDR2 SQIVND (reference sequence). V gave up 7 bases and J gave up 2 bases; unmatched junction bases: 7.

This chain connects TRBV5-1 to TRBJ1-6; D is uncertain. Trimming removed 4 bases from V and 5 bases from J, with 22 bases in between. CDR1 is SGHRS, CDR2 YFSETQ, per germline. CDR3 length equals 18 residues. CDR3 bases: TGCGCCAGCAGCCCGTCACGACCCACGCTCTCGGATAATTCACCCCTCCACTTT. Its protein is CASSPSRPTLSDNSPLHF.

In nucleotides, the CDR3 is TGTGCCAGCAGCTTAGGGGCAGCCTTAACCTACGAGCAGTACTTC. Amino acid sequence: CASSLGAALTYEQYF. V usage is TRBV7-9 and J usage is TRBJ2-7; D is unresolved. There are 15 residues in the CDR3. Trimming removed 1 base from V and 2 bases from J, with 12 bases in between. CDR1 and CDR2 from the germline V gene are SEHNR and FQNEAQ (reference sequence).